This T cell receptor beta chain was captured by sequencing in a study of T-cell reconstitution after alpha-beta-depleted transplantation in children. Trimming removed 1 base from V and 6 bases from J, with 13 bases in between. CDR3 length: 14 residues. About this clonotype: Its antigen is as yet unknown.

For TCRbeta, the library was prepared with unique molecular identifiers. TCRdb re-derived calls from the PCR reads in MiXCR, one entry per CDR3 protein. The sample contains about 440,000 distinct CDR3 sequences, 43% of which appear only once. Study conclusions and caveats: Surviving thymic progenitors and recipient T cells were the source of high TCRbeta diversity at day 60 in some patients. Approximately two months post-transplant, alpha-beta T cells reportedly originated from several hundred expanded graft clones.

The source was PBMCs, collected before TCRalphabeta/CD19-depleted stem cell transplant. The TCR sequence derives from a girl aged 2 to 10 with aplastic anemia, due to receive a stem cell transplant. The chain employs TRBV12-3 or TRBV12-4 and TRBJ2-7; TRBD2 might be the D (6 bases). The CDR3 DNA is TGTGCCAGCAGTTTAGAGGCGGGACTCACCGAGCAGTACTTC. Its protein is CASSLEAGLTEQYF.